The 9 T cell receptor beta chains in this list originate from one sample, sequenced in a study of shared clonotypes between healthy human individuals. Sequenced by immunoSEQ multiplex PCR; TCRdb stores in-frame clones only, minus some. The sample records some 1.5 million clones, approximately 96% being singletons. Input material: naive CD4+ T cells sorted from blood. Subset specified: CD45RA+ positively selected. The receptors shown here come from a man aged 30 to 45 in good health.

This clone appeared a single time. The chain has TRBV6-1 and TRBJ2-5; possible D gene TRBD1, 8 bases. CDR3 length equals 17 residues. V dropped 0 bases and J dropped 9 bases, with 23 bases sitting between them. Per the germline V gene, CDR1 is MNHNS and CDR2 is SASEGT. CDR3 bases: TGTGCCAGCAGTGAAGCGCTTCTGGGACAGGTGGGAGGGGCCCAGTACTTC. This sequence encodes CASSEALLGQVGGAQYF.

This chain links TRBV29-1 with TRBJ2-7; possibly TRBD1 for D (7 bases). Trimming shortened V by 6 bases and J by 4 bases, and 19 bases separated the two germline ends. CDR1 SQVTM and CDR2 ANQGSEA come from the germline V gene. The CDR3 contains 14 residues. The CDR3 sequence: CSVGPRSGGYEQYF. The CDR3 DNA sequence: TGCAGCGTGGGCCCCCGGTCAGGGGGGTACGAGCAGTACTTC.

Concerning this clone itself: Within the sample, other DNA sequences also encode this same CDR3. V and J are TRBV6-6 and TRBJ1-1, with D maybe TRBD1 (6 bases). The CDR3 length is 14 residues. Deletions cut 3 bases from V and 1 base from J, with 9 bases between. Germline values: CDR1 MNHNY, CDR2 SVGAGI (reference sequence). CDR3 residues: CASSYGGPNTEAFF. The CDR3 coding sequence is TGTGCCAGCAGTTATGGGGGGCCGAACACTGAAGCTTTCTTT.

This chain connects TRBV18 to TRBJ1-4, with a weak D call TRBD1 (5 bases). This CDR3 has 16 residues. CDR1 and CDR2 (germline): KGHSH, LQKENI. V was cut by 1 base and J by 0 bases, with 9 bases left in between. Here the CDR3 reads CASSPQVTATNEKLFF. The CDR3 DNA is TGTGCCAGCTCACCACAGGTGACAGCAACTAATGAAAAACTGTTTTTT.

The table lists this clone with a count of one. V gene TRBV27 combines with J gene TRBJ2-7; possibly TRBD1 or TRBD2 for D (5 bases each). Trimming cost V 3 bases and J 5 bases, with 17 bases left between them. The CDR3 consists of 15 residues. Germline V gene data show CDR1 as MNHEY and CDR2 as SMNVEV (reference sequence). Here the CDR3 DNA reads TGTGCCAGCAGTTTGGTGGCCCGGGGCAGTCACGAGCAGTACTTC. This translates into CASSLVARGSHEQYF.

This clone was detected only once. The sample has other DNA sequences that encode this CDR3 too. The chain employs TRBV5-5 and TRBJ2-5; D not certain. CDR1 and CDR2 from the germline V gene are SGHKS and YYEKEE (reference sequence). The CDR3 length is 11 residues. V was cut by 3 bases and J by 4 bases, with 4 bases left in between. The CDR3, as DNA: TGTGCCAGCAGCTCTCTAGAGACCCAGTACTTC. Amino acids: CASSSLETQYF.

The chain is built from TRBV10-2 and TRBJ2-7; D possibly corresponds to TRBD2 (5 bases). Germline lookup yields CDR1 WSHSY and CDR2 SAAADI. Trimming pared 2 bases from V and 2 bases from J, leaving 13 bases between. The CDR3 extends over 15 amino acids. The CDR3: CASSERGPSAYEQYF. CDR3 coding DNA: TGCGCCAGCAGTGAGCGAGGGCCTTCGGCCTACGAGCAGTACTTC.

This clone has only one observation. The chain has TRBV5-1 and TRBJ2-1; tentative D call: TRBD2 (6 bases). CDR1 and CDR2 from the germline V gene are SGHRS and YFSETQ. Trimming shortened V by 3 bases and J by 0 bases, and 13 bases separated the two germline ends. The CDR3 runs to 16 residues. CDR3 in DNA: TGCGCCAGCAGCTGGGGGACTTTCCTCTCCTACAATGAGCAGTTCTTC. It translates to CASSWGTFLSYNEQFF.

The chain couples TRBV10-3 to TRBJ2-7; 13 bases match TRBD2. The CDR3 is 17 amino acids. Germline V gene data show CDR1 as ENHRY and CDR2 as SYGVKD. V was clipped by 0 bases and J by 7 bases; unmatched bases: 9. CDR3 sequence: CAISESHGLAGEAEQYF. The CDR3 region has the DNA TGTGCCATCAGTGAGTCGCACGGACTAGCGGGAGAGGCAGAGCAGTACTTC.